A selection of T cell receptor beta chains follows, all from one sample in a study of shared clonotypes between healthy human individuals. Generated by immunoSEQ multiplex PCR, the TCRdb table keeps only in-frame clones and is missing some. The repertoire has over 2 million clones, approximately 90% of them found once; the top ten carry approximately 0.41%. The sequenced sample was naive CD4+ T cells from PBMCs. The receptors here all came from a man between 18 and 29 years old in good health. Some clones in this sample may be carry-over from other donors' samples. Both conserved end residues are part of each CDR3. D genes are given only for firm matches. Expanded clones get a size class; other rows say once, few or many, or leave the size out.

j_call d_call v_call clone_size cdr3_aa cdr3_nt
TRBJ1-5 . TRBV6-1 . CASSDQADRRGQPQHF TGTGCCAGCAGTGACCAAGCCGACCGACGCGGACAGCCCCAGCATTTT
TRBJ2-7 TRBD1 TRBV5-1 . CASSFPTGAPVEQYF TGCGCCAGCAGCTTCCCGACAGGGGCTCCCGTCGAGCAGTACTTC
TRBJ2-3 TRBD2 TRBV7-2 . CASSPIPPGLAGTDTQYF TGTGCCAGCAGCCCCATCCCGCCCGGACTAGCAGGCACAGATACGCAGTATTTT
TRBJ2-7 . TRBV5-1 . CASSSLSYEQYF TGCGCCAGCAGCTCTCTGTCCTACGAGCAGTACTTC
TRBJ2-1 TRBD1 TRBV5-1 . CASSFTGGSDYEQFF TGCGCCAGCAGCTTCACAGGGGGGAGTGACTATGAGCAGTTCTTC
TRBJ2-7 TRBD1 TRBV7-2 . CASSVGQAYEQYF TGTGCCAGCAGCGTGGGACAGGCCTACGAGCAGTACTTC
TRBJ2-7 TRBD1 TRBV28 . CASSLGTGGIYEQYF TGTGCCAGCAGTTTAGGGACAGGGGGCATTTACGAGCAGTACTTC
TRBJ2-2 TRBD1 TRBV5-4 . CASSLNRGLAGELFF TGTGCCAGCAGCTTAAACAGGGGGTTGGCCGGGGAGCTGTTTTTT
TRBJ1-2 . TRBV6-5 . CASSYRDTEYGYTF TGTGCCAGCAGTTACCGGGACACCGAGTATGGCTACACCTTC
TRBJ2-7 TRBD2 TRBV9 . CASSSLAGVSYEQYF TGTGCCAGCAGCTCCCTAGCGGGAGTTTCTTACGAGCAGTACTTC
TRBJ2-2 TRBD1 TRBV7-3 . CASSRDSTGELFF TGTGCCAGCAGCCGGGACAGCACCGGGGAGCTGTTTTTT
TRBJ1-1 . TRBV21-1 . CASSKEVTHGRGEAFF TGTGCCAGCAGCAAAGAGGTGACTCACGGTCGGGGTGAAGCTTTCTTT
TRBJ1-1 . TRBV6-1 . CASLGEVAFF TGTGCCAGCCTAGGGGAAGTAGCTTTCTTT
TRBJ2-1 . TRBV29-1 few CSVELLYNEQFF TGCAGCGTTGAACTACTTTACAATGAGCAGTTCTTC
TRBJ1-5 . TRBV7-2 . CASSLGRVGVGQPQHF TGTGCCAGCAGCTTAGGGAGAGTGGGAGTTGGTCAGCCCCAGCATTTT
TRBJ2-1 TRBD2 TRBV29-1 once CSVSGGDGSDEQFF TGCAGCGTTTCGGGGGGAGATGGGTCGGATGAGCAGTTCTTC
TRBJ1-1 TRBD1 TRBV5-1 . CASSLGGTGVTEAFF TGCGCCAGCAGCTTAGGAGGGACAGGGGTTACTGAAGCTTTCTTT
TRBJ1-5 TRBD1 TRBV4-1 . CASSQVPGTGQSQPQHF TGCGCCAGCAGCCAAGTACCAGGGACAGGGCAGTCCCAGCCCCAGCATTTT
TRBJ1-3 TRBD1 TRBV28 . CASSRGTGKAGNTIYF TGTGCCAGCAGCCGCGGGACAGGGAAAGCTGGAAACACCATATATTTT
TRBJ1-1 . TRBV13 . CASRPLGGGSEAFF TGTGCCAGCAGACCATTGGGGGGAGGCTCTGAAGCTTTCTTT
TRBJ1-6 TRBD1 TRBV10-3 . CAISGQGRGSPLHF TGTGCCATCAGTGGACAGGGGCGGGGGTCACCCCTCCACTTT
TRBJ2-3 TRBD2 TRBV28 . CASSLGLAASTDTQYF TGTGCCAGCAGTCTTGGACTAGCGGCTAGCACAGATACGCAGTATTTT
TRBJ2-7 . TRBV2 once CASSEKGLTYEQYF TGTGCCAGCAGTGAGAAGGGGTTGACCTACGAGCAGTACTTC
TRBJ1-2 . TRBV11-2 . CASSLDLGAGESNGYTF TGTGCCAGCAGCTTAGATCTCGGGGCAGGAGAGTCAAATGGCTACACCTTC
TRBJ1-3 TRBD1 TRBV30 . CAWSVGVTGFGNTIYF TGTGCCTGGAGCGTAGGGGTGACAGGGTTTGGAAACACCATATATTTT
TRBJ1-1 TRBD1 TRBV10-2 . CASSRQGARWTEAFF TGCGCCAGCAGTAGACAGGGGGCGCGATGGACTGAAGCTTTCTTT
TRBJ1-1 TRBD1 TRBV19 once CASSRGQAARNTEAFF TGTGCCAGTAGTAGAGGACAGGCCGCTAGGAACACTGAAGCTTTCTTT
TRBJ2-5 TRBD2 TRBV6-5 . CASSKGLAWETQYF TGTGCCAGCAGCAAAGGACTAGCCTGGGAGACCCAGTACTTC
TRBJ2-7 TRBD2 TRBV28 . CASSTLSSGTPYEQYF TGTGCCAGCAGTACACTTTCTAGCGGGACCCCCTACGAGCAGTACTTC
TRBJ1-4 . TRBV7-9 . CATAGPDSATNEKLFF TGTGCCACCGCTGGCCCGGACAGTGCAACTAATGAAAAACTGTTTTTT
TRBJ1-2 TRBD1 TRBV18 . CASSPTQGVDGYTF TGTGCCAGCTCACCAACTCAGGGGGTGGATGGCTACACCTTC
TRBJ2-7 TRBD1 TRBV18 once CASSPFGQGAREQYF TGTGCCAGCTCACCTTTCGGACAGGGGGCCCGGGAGCAGTACTTC
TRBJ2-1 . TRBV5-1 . CASSFLGTGDYNEQFF TGCGCCAGCAGCTTCCTTGGGACGGGAGACTACAATGAGCAGTTCTTC
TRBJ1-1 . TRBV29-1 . CSVDWGRGGRTEAFF TGCAGCGTTGACTGGGGTCGTGGAGGGCGGACTGAAGCTTTCTTT
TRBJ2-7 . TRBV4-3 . CASSQDLTGSSYEQYF TGCGCCAGCAGCCAAGATCTGACGGGAAGCTCCTACGAGCAGTACTTC
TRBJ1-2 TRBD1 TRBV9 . CASTMTGAEHGYTF TGTGCCAGCACCATGACAGGGGCCGAGCATGGCTACACCTTC
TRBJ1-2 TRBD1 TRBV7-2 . CASSLPGGKGYTF TGTGCCAGCAGCTTACCAGGGGGTAAGGGCTACACCTTC
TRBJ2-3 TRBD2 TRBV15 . CATSRPLGLAGGDTQYF TGTGCCACCAGCAGGCCCCTCGGACTAGCGGGAGGCGATACGCAGTATTTT
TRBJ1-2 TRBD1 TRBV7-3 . CASSLTYGTGVGGYTF TGTGCCAGCAGCTTAACGTACGGGACAGGGGTCGGTGGCTACACCTTC
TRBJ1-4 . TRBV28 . CASSSRYDEKLFF TGTGCCAGCAGTTCCCGTTACGATGAAAAACTGTTTTTT
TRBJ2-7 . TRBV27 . CASGGTYRSYEQYF TGTGCCAGCGGGGGCACTTATCGGTCCTACGAGCAGTACTTC
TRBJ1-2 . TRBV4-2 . CASSQESRKNYGYTF TGTGCCAGCAGCCAAGAATCCCGTAAGAACTATGGCTACACCTTC
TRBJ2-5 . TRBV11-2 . CASSLGRQETQYF TGTGCCAGCAGCTTAGGGAGGCAAGAGACCCAGTACTTC
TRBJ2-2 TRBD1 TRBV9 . CASSVGDRGLAGELFF TGTGCCAGCAGCGTAGGGGACAGGGGGCTGGCCGGGGAGCTGTTTTTT
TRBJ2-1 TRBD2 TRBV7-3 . CASSLMGGTSGDEQFF TGTGCCAGCAGCTTAATGGGGGGGACTAGCGGCGATGAGCAGTTCTTC
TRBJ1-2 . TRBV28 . CASSLNRGGAAWGYTF TGTGCCAGCAGTTTAAATAGGGGTGGGGCAGCTTGGGGCTACACCTTC
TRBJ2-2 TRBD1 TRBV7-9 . CASSRGQDTGELFF TGTGCCAGCAGCCGGGGACAGGACACCGGGGAGCTGTTTTTT
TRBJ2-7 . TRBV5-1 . CASSPGASVEQYF TGCGCCAGCAGCCCCGGGGCTAGCGTCGAGCAGTACTTC
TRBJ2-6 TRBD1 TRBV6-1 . CASSGRQGAGANVLTF TGTGCCAGCAGTGGGCGACAGGGAGCTGGGGCCAACGTCCTGACTTTC
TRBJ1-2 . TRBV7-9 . CASSHGTSLNNGYTF TGTGCCAGCAGCCACGGGACGAGCCTGAACAATGGCTACACCTTC
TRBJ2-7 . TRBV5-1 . CASSLLVAASYEQYF TGCGCCAGCAGCTTGTTGGTAGCGGCCTCCTACGAGCAGTACTTC
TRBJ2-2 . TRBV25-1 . CASSEYLGGQDTGELFF TGTGCCAGCAGTGAATATTTGGGGGGGCAGGACACCGGGGAGCTGTTTTTT
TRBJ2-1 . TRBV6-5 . CASKRTGLSNNEQFF TGTGCCAGCAAGAGGACGGGACTGTCAAACAATGAGCAGTTCTTC
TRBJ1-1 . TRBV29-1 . CSVGQLGNTEAFF TGCAGCGTTGGACAGTTGGGGAACACTGAAGCTTTCTTT
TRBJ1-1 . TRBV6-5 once CASSLRGNTEAFF TGTGCCAGCAGTTTGAGGGGGAACACTGAAGCTTTCTTT
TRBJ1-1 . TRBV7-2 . CASSLGGAGEAFF TGTGCCAGCAGCTTAGGAGGGGCGGGTGAAGCTTTCTTT
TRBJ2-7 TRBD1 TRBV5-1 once CASSLGPGTGVGEQYF TGCGCCAGCAGCTTGGGACCCGGGACAGGGGTGGGGGAGCAGTACTTC
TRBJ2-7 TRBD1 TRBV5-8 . CASSSSTGPPYEQYF TGTGCCAGCAGCTCTTCGACAGGGCCGCCCTACGAGCAGTACTTC
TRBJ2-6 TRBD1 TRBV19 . CASITGAAGANVLTF TGTGCCAGTATCACAGGGGCAGCTGGGGCCAACGTCCTGACTTTC
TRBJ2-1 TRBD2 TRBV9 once CASSASGNPFYEQFF TGTGCCAGCAGCGCTAGCGGGAACCCTTTCTATGAGCAGTTCTTC